Listed here are 22 T cell receptor beta chains from one sample, sequenced in a study of cytomegalovirus exposure and HLA in healthy donors. With 60 Vbeta and 13 Jbeta primers, the PCR was carried out. Libraries were prepared by immunoSEQ multiplex PCR; TCRdb keeps only in-frame clonotypes and omits some of them. This sample has approximately 140,000 clones, with more than 75% found just once. Sequencing was carried out using PBMCs. The receptors shown here come from a man aged 40-49 years in good health and CMV-seronegative.

V gene TRBV11-2 combines with J gene TRBJ2-7; 13 bases agree with TRBD2. The CDR3 is 14 residues long. Trimming cost V 0 bases and J 7 bases; bases outside gene matches: 0. Germline assignment: CDR1 SGHAT and CDR2 FQNNGV. As DNA, the CDR3 is TGTGCCAGCAGCTTAGAACTAGCGGGAGGGGAGCAGTACTTC. It is translated as CASSLELAGGEQYF.

The CDR3 loop reads CASSGSGYYGYTF. Written as DNA, the CDR3 is TGTGCCAGCAGCGGATCAGGCTACTATGGCTACACCTTC. This chain joins TRBV9 and TRBJ1-2; D is uncertain. The CDR3 runs to 13 residues. CDR1 SGDLS and CDR2 YYNGEE come from the germline V gene. The ends were cut back, 3 bases at V and 3 bases at J, with 9 bases in the middle.

The chain uses TRBV19 and TRBJ1-1, with D tentatively TRBD1 (5 bases). Per the germline V gene, CDR1 is LNHDA and CDR2 is SQIVND (reference sequence). V was pared by 4 bases and J by 2 bases, with 8 bases between. The CDR3 has 13 residues. The CDR3: CASSTGQNTEAFF. Here the CDR3 DNA reads TGTGCCAGTAGTACAGGACAAAACACTGAAGCTTTCTTT.

This rearrangement joins TRBV7-9 to TRBJ1-5; no clear D. The CDR3 length is 15 residues. Germline CDR1 and CDR2: SEHNR and FQNEAQ (reference sequence). Trimming took off 1 base at V and 4 bases at J, with 11 bases between the two ends. CDR3 DNA: TGTGCCAGCAGCTTAGGGAGCAGCAGTAATCAGCCCCAGCATTTT. It codes for CASSLGSSSNQPQHF.

This clone showed up just a few times. This chain uses TRBV6-5 with TRBJ2-5; D possibly corresponds to TRBD1 (6 bases). With 6 bases removed from V and 5 bases from J, the gap between germline ends came to 19 bases. The CDR3 runs 15 residues. The V gene's germline CDR1 is MNHEY and CDR2 SVGAGI. The CDR3 DNA sequence: TGTGCCAGCAGGCGGACAGTTGGGAGTGAGGAGACCCAGTACTTC. Translated, it gives CASRRTVGSEETQYF.

The J gene is TRBJ2-6, the V gene TRBV15, with TRBD1 identical over 9 bases. Germline CDR1 reads LNHNV; CDR2 reads YYDKDF (reference sequence). Trimming at V came to 0 bases and at J to 1 base, leaving 1 base not matched to a gene. The CDR3 covers 17 residues. The CDR3 spells CATSRDGQGSGANVLTF. CDR3 nucleotides: TGTGCCACCAGCAGAGATGGACAGGGGTCTGGGGCCAACGTCCTGACTTTC.

In this sample, this clone turned up a few times. This chain connects TRBV25-1 to TRBJ1-5, with 8 bases aligning to TRBD1. V dropped 8 bases and J dropped 0; count of bases not matched to a gene: 9. CDR3 length: 16 residues. In germline, CDR1 is MGHDK, CDR2 SYGVNS. CDR3 region: CASGPSGGGSNQPQHF. CDR3 DNA sequence: TGTGCCAGCGGCCCCTCAGGGGGCGGTAGCAATCAGCCCCAGCATTTT.

The chain carries TRBV19 and TRBJ2-7; TRBD2 agrees at 11 bases. The CDR3 covers 14 residues. With 7 bases clipped from V and 7 bases from J, the junction kept 9 bases outside the gene matches. Per germline, CDR1 LNHDA and CDR2 SQIVND (reference sequence). The CDR3 loop is CASTPTGTSGEQYF. CDR3 in DNA: TGTGCCAGTACCCCGACCGGGACTAGCGGTGAGCAGTACTTC.

The chain joins TRBV7-7 to TRBJ2-2; 9 bases are shared with TRBD2. Germline values: CDR1 SSHAT, CDR2 FNYEAQ (reference sequence). V was clipped by 1 base and J by 5 bases; unmatched bases: 11. The CDR3 is made up of 18 amino acids. Written as DNA, the CDR3 is TGTGCCAGCAGCTTAGTCGCCCCGGGACTAGCTCATACCGGGGAGCTGTTTTTT. Residues: CASSLVAPGLAHTGELFF.

The chain recombines TRBV19 with TRBJ1-4, with D perhaps matching TRBD1 (5 bases). Trimming shortened V by 6 bases and J by 4 bases, and 9 bases separated the two germline ends. The germline V gene has CDR1 LNHDA and CDR2 SQIVND (reference sequence). There are 13 residues in the CDR3. This chain's CDR3 is CASSETVNEKLFF. DNA of the CDR3: TGTGCCAGTAGCGAGACAGTTAATGAAAAACTGTTTTTT. Using reference TRBV19 and TRBJ1-4 for the parts outside the CDR3, the full variable domain is DGGITQSPKYLFRKEGQNVTLSCEQNLNHDAMYWYRQDPGQGLRLIYYSQIVNDFQKGDIAEGYSVSREKKESFPLTVTSAQKNPTAFYLCASSETVNEKLFFGSGTQLSVL.

The chain recombines TRBV5-8 with TRBJ2-5; D is unclear. With 4 bases removed from V and 0 bases from J, the gap between germline ends came to 10 bases. CDR3 length: 14 amino acids. Germline CDR1 reads SGHTS; CDR2 reads YDEGEE. The CDR3 is CASSHGRNQETQYF. The CDR3 nucleotides are TGTGCCAGCAGCCACGGCAGGAACCAAGAGACCCAGTACTTC.

This chain uses TRBV6-5 with TRBJ1-6; D might be TRBD1 (5 bases). The CDR3 length is 14 residues. V dropped 8 bases and J dropped 5 bases, with 13 bases sitting between them. CDR1 is MNHEY, CDR2 SVGAGI, per germline. This chain's CDR3 is CASSLGGNNSPLHF. The CDR3 DNA sequence: TGTGCCAGCTCTCTCGGGGGGAATAATTCACCCCTCCACTTT.

The chain couples TRBV18 to TRBJ1-4; D ambiguous. The CDR3 is made up of 17 amino acids. The V end was cut by 6 bases, the J end by 3 bases, with 20 bases between. Germline V CDR1 and CDR2: KGHSH, LQKENI. The CDR3 bases are TGTGCCAGCTCGCTCCCTGGGCCCAAGGTGCCTAATGAAAAACTGTTTTTT. Its protein is CASSLPGPKVPNEKLFF.

V usage is TRBV5-8 and J usage is TRBJ2-5; 7 bases are a match to TRBD2. V was pared by 3 bases and J by 5 bases, with 1 base of the junction left unmatched. The germline V gene has CDR1 SGHTS and CDR2 YDEGEE. The CDR3 is made up of 12 amino acids. The CDR3 region is CASSSGGETQYF. The CDR3 coding sequence is TGTGCCAGCAGCTCCGGGGGGGAGACCCAGTACTTC.

This CDR3 is CASSFAGEQETQYF. CDR3 in DNA: TGTGCCAGCAGCTTTGCAGGGGAACAAGAGACCCAGTACTTC. The rearrangement joins TRBV7-9 to TRBJ2-5; D perhaps matches TRBD1 (6 bases). The CDR3 has 14 residues. V dropped 3 bases and J dropped 2 bases, with 10 bases sitting between them. CDR1 is SEHNR and CDR2 is FQNEAQ in the germline V gene (reference sequence). Using reference TRBV7-9 and TRBJ2-5 for the parts outside the CDR3, the full variable domain is DTGVSQNPRHKITKRGQNVTFRCDPISEHNRLYWYRQTLGQGPEFLTYFQNEAQLEKSRLLSDRFSAERPKGSFSTLEIQRTEQGDSAMYLCASSFAGEQETQYFGPGTRLLVL.

The rearrangement joins TRBV19 to TRBJ2-3, with D perhaps matching TRBD1 (6 bases). Germline V gives CDR1 LNHDA, CDR2 SQIVND (reference sequence). With 6 bases removed from V and 3 bases from J, the gap between germline ends came to 19 bases. This CDR3 contains 16 residues. Written as DNA, the CDR3 is TGTGCCAGTAGCCCGGACAGTTTTTTATGGACAGATACGCAGTATTTT. Its translation is CASSPDSFLWTDTQYF.

The chain is built from TRBV10-2 and TRBJ1-1; 10 nucleotides line up with TRBD1. The CDR3 is made up of 14 amino acids. Losses at the gene ends were 4 bases for V and 6 bases for J; bases not matched to a gene: 5. Germline CDR1 and CDR2: WSHSY and SAAADI. The CDR3 spells CASSGGQGTPEAFF. The DNA of the CDR3 is TGCGCCAGCAGTGGGGGACAGGGGACCCCTGAAGCTTTCTTT.

The chain carries TRBV6-4 and TRBJ2-1; 8 positions match TRBD1. The CDR3 is 15 amino acids. V dropped 4 bases and J dropped 5; count of bases not matched to a gene: 7. Germline CDR1 MRHNA, CDR2 SNTAGT. CDR3 amino acids: CASSVTGAGHNEQFF. The DNA of the CDR3 is TGTGCCAGCAGTGTGACAGGGGCCGGCCACAATGAGCAGTTCTTC.

This chain joins TRBV19 and TRBJ2-7, with D possibly matching TRBD1 (6 bases). This CDR3 region has 15 residues. Looked up from germline, CDR1 is LNHDA and CDR2 is SQIVND (reference sequence). V shed 10 bases and J shed 2 bases, with 21 bases lying between them. CDR3 amino acids: CATPFGTGLPYEQYF. The CDR3 DNA follows: TGTGCCACCCCTTTTGGCACAGGGCTCCCCTACGAGCAGTACTTC.

This clone turned up a few times. The genes are TRBV6-5 and TRBJ1-1; D is undetermined. The length of the CDR3 is 13 residues. V lost 6 bases and J lost 7, with 15 bases in between. The germline V gene has CDR1 MNHEY and CDR2 SVGAGI. The CDR3 DNA reads as TGTGCCAGCAGCAGCCGACCGAGGCTTGAAGCTTTCTTT. Translating gives CASSSRPRLEAFF.

The chain has TRBV5-1 and TRBJ2-4, with D possibly matching TRBD1 (5 bases). The CDR3 totals 18 residues. Trimming removed 1 base from V and 0 bases from J, with 17 bases in between. The germline gives CDR1 SGHRS, CDR2 YFSETQ. CDR3 loop: CASSLNQGGPLAKNIQYF. CDR3 bases: TGCGCCAGCAGCTTGAATCAGGGTGGACCCCTAGCCAAAAACATTCAGTACTTC.

The gene calls are TRBV7-6 and TRBJ2-5, with TRBD2 matching 11 bases. The junction had 1 base not matched to a gene; V was cut back by 4 bases and J by 0 bases. The germline CDR1 and CDR2 sequences are SGHVS and FNYEAQ. This CDR3 is 15 amino acids long. The CDR3 here is CASSSGLADQETQYF. The CDR3 bases are TGTGCCAGCAGCTCGGGACTAGCGGACCAAGAGACCCAGTACTTC.